These T cell receptor beta chains were read from a single sample in a study of somatic mutations in cytotoxic T cells in rheumatoid arthritis. The method was immunoSEQ multiplex PCR; TCRdb's version includes in-frame clones alone and lacks a portion of them. The sample consists of approximately 3,700 clones, roughly 80% of them appearing once. Sequenced material: CD8+ T cells sorted from blood. The receptors stem from a middle-aged man with rheumatoid arthritis. Both conserved end residues are trimmed from each CDR3. Clone size is shown for a subset of rows, as once, few, many or a class of expanded clone.

CDR3aa: ASSDDKYTEAF
j_gene: TRBJ1-1
v_gene: TRBV6-1
abundance: NA

CDR3aa: ASSDGTVPLYQPQH
j_gene: TRBJ1-5
v_gene: TRBV19
abundance: NA

CDR3aa: SLRTGLRETQY
j_gene: TRBJ2-5
v_gene: TRBV29-1
abundance: NA

CDR3aa: ASSWAGTDTQY
j_gene: TRBJ2-3
v_gene: TRBV28
abundance: NA

CDR3aa: ASSLTQGPSQPQH
j_gene: TRBJ1-5
v_gene: TRBV11-1
abundance: NA

CDR3aa: ASSDSGSEIGELF
j_gene: TRBJ2-2
v_gene: TRBV6-1
abundance: few

CDR3aa: ASSYIEGLGETQY
j_gene: TRBJ2-5
v_gene: TRBV28
abundance: medium-sized

CDR3aa: ASSDGTSGPYEQY
j_gene: NA
v_gene: TRBV6-1
abundance: NA

CDR3aa: ASIPQGWGTEAF
j_gene: TRBJ1-1
v_gene: TRBV6-6
abundance: NA

CDR3aa: ASSQRILSIAGVSGYT
j_gene: TRBJ1-2
v_gene: TRBV4-1
abundance: NA

CDR3aa: ASSVGQGATDTQY
j_gene: TRBJ2-3
v_gene: TRBV6-4
abundance: few

CDR3aa: SAGAVDQPQH
j_gene: TRBJ1-5
v_gene: TRBV29-1
abundance: NA

CDR3aa: ASILTSGYNEQF
j_gene: TRBJ2-1
v_gene: TRBV28
abundance: NA

CDR3aa: ASSSYGALYEQY
j_gene: TRBJ2-7
v_gene: TRBV2
abundance: NA

CDR3aa: ASSPDRVYEQY
j_gene: TRBJ2-7
v_gene: TRBV11-2
abundance: NA

CDR3aa: ASSYKDRDEQY
j_gene: TRBJ2-7
v_gene: TRBV6-6
abundance: NA

CDR3aa: ASTRGVSNTEAF
j_gene: TRBJ1-1
v_gene: TRBV7-2
abundance: NA

CDR3aa: ASSQLLGLYNEQF
j_gene: TRBJ2-1
v_gene: TRBV4-1
abundance: NA

CDR3aa: ASSYGSPGYEQY
j_gene: TRBJ2-7
v_gene: TRBV6-5
abundance: NA

CDR3aa: ASSSYLSGRAGEQY
j_gene: TRBJ2-7
v_gene: TRBV27
abundance: NA

CDR3aa: ASSDRDNTDTQY
j_gene: TRBJ2-3
v_gene: TRBV9
abundance: NA

CDR3aa: ASSIPPPGLSNEKLF
j_gene: TRBJ1-4
v_gene: TRBV21-1
abundance: NA

CDR3aa: ASSSPTEPQH
j_gene: TRBJ1-5
v_gene: TRBV27
abundance: NA

CDR3aa: AITAPDRGRDEQY
j_gene: TRBJ2-7
v_gene: TRBV10-3
abundance: NA

CDR3aa: ASGVGQGPYEQY
j_gene: TRBJ2-7
v_gene: TRBV28
abundance: once

CDR3aa: ASSDLAGVDEQF
j_gene: TRBJ2-1
v_gene: TRBV10-1
abundance: NA

CDR3aa: ASSPEGVNTEAF
j_gene: TRBJ1-1
v_gene: TRBV9
abundance: once

CDR3aa: SVEELGGSSSYNEQF
j_gene: TRBJ2-1
v_gene: TRBV29-1
abundance: NA

CDR3aa: ASSQFQGSAAYEQY
j_gene: TRBJ2-7
v_gene: TRBV23-1
abundance: NA

CDR3aa: ASSAGGLAGSGELF
j_gene: TRBJ2-2
v_gene: TRBV9
abundance: NA

CDR3aa: ASSFSVNTEAF
j_gene: TRBJ1-1
v_gene: TRBV7-9
abundance: NA

CDR3aa: ASSLLSSTDTQY
j_gene: TRBJ2-3
v_gene: TRBV7-3
abundance: NA

CDR3aa: ASSGSLTDLGSGELF
j_gene: TRBJ2-2
v_gene: TRBV5-4
abundance: NA

CDR3aa: ASTPGLAGPYQETQY
j_gene: TRBJ2-5
v_gene: TRBV27
abundance: NA

CDR3aa: SAWTGSNYGYT
j_gene: TRBJ1-2
v_gene: TRBV29-1
abundance: NA

CDR3aa: AWTPGISSYEQY
j_gene: TRBJ2-7
v_gene: TRBV30
abundance: NA

CDR3aa: ASSDSRWGWRLAASYNEQF
j_gene: TRBJ2-1
v_gene: TRBV6-4
abundance: NA

CDR3aa: ASTVSGTVYNEQF
j_gene: TRBJ2-1
v_gene: TRBV28
abundance: NA

CDR3aa: ASRLVDGLNEQF
j_gene: TRBJ2-1
v_gene: TRBV7-4
abundance: NA